This TCR beta chain was captured in a study of T cell responses to AZD1222 COVID-19 vaccine (dated by TCRdb to the early 2020s). A note on the overall study: AZD1222 recipients whose second dose came at about 4 weeks and those whose second dose came at about 12 weeks were combined into one group, since spike-specific TCR depth and breadth did not differ between the two schedules. A total of 233 trial participants underwent TCR sequencing, of whom more than 200 had received two doses of AZD1222 and 26 had received two doses of the MenACWY control vaccine. Trial participants were enrolled by age into subgroups of 18-55, 56-69 and 70-plus years, and around 140, 26 and 57 TCR-sequenced participants, respectively, were included in these subgroups.

The time point label corresponds to: baseline before first vaccination. Vaccinee samples were obtained from the UK trials COV001 and COV002, which included a single-blind randomized controlled phase 2/3 trial of AZD1222 (ChAdOx1 nCoV-19) in healthy adults. For TCRbeta chain sequencing, PBMC samples were collected from trial participants at day 0 and at day 28 after the second dose. The CDR3 starts with the cysteine, ends with the phenylalanine, and has 15 residues. CDR3 DNA only is kept here, 45 bases in frame from base 1. Trimming takes 5 bases from V and 1 base from J, and the germline ends sit 14 bases apart. From the germline V gene, CDR1 is MDHEN and CDR2 is SYDVKM. The investigation overall reported the following: Participants were mostly white British, with more females than males. The authors suggested clonal diversity may have been underestimated. The 56-69-year group was small, and its depth increase did not reach significance, likely because of low power. Only 5 to 7 AZD1222 recipients were SARS-CoV-2 seropositive at baseline, limiting conclusions about previously exposed vaccinees. After two AZD1222 doses, spike-specific TCR breadth and depth were significantly higher than at day 0 and than in MenACWY recipients. Because no day 14 peak-response samples were available, the repertoires could be characterized only after the peak T cell response. Vaccine-associated CD4 TCRs spanned the whole spike protein, with dominant responses in regions 160-218 and 743-854. Epitopes outside the regions mutated in the B.1.351 and B.1.1.7 variants were reportedly recognized by nearly half of the unique spike-specific TCRs.

The CDR3 regions of human TCRbeta chains were analyzed by immunosequencing. Under the source paper's analysis protocol: TCRs in the repertoires were matched against a reference library of SARS-CoV-2-specific TCRs that had been generated with the MIRA antigen-specificity platform. Breadth meant the fraction of unique TCRs that were SARS-CoV-2-associated, whereas depth meant the fraction of total T cells that were SARS-CoV-2-associated. Each spike-specific TCR was assigned to its reactive spike region and to a CD4 or CD8 class using the MIRA data. Log10-transformed breadth and depth values were compared by one-way ANOVA with Sidak's multiple comparisons tests. TCRdb limited this immuneACCESS table to in-frame rearrangements with V and J called. A share of clones is missing; checked studies link under half to unresolved V genes, and the rest is unexplained. Clone size and the V and J calls come from that table; the DNA yielded D and trimming. The sample includes some 130,000 clones, with over 85% observed a single time. 1.5% to 2% of the sample rests with the top ten.

As regards this clone: Its recognized antigen is unknown. No quality values exist for individual bases; no much larger clone is one base distant.

The chain links TRBV28 with TRBJ1-2; no D segment can be confidently identified. This TCR was sampled from an adult in good health. The material sequenced was peripheral blood, taken on day 0 of AZD1222 vaccination. The CDR3 in this case is CASSPGGYRNYGYTF. Read as DNA, the sequence is TGTGCCAGCAGTCCCGGAGGATATCGTAACTATGGCTACACCTTC.